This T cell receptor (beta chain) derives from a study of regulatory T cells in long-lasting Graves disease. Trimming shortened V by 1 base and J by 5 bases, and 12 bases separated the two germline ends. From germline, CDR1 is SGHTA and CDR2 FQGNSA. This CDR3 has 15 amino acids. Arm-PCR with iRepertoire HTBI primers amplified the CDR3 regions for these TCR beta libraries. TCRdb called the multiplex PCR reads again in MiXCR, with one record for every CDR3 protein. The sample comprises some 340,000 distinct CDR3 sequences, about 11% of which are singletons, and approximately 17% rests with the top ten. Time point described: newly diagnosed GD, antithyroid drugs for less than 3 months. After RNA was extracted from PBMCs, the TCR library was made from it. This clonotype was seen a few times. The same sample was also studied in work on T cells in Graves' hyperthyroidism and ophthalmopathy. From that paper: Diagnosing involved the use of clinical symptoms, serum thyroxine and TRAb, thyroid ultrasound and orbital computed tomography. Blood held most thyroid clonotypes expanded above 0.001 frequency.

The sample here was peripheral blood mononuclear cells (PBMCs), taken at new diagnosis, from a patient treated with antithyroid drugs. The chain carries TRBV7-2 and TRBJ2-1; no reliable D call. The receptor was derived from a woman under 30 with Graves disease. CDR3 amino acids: CASSLVGMGHNEQFF. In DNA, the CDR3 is TGTGCCAGCAGCTTAGTAGGGATGGGCCACAATGAGCAGTTCTTC.